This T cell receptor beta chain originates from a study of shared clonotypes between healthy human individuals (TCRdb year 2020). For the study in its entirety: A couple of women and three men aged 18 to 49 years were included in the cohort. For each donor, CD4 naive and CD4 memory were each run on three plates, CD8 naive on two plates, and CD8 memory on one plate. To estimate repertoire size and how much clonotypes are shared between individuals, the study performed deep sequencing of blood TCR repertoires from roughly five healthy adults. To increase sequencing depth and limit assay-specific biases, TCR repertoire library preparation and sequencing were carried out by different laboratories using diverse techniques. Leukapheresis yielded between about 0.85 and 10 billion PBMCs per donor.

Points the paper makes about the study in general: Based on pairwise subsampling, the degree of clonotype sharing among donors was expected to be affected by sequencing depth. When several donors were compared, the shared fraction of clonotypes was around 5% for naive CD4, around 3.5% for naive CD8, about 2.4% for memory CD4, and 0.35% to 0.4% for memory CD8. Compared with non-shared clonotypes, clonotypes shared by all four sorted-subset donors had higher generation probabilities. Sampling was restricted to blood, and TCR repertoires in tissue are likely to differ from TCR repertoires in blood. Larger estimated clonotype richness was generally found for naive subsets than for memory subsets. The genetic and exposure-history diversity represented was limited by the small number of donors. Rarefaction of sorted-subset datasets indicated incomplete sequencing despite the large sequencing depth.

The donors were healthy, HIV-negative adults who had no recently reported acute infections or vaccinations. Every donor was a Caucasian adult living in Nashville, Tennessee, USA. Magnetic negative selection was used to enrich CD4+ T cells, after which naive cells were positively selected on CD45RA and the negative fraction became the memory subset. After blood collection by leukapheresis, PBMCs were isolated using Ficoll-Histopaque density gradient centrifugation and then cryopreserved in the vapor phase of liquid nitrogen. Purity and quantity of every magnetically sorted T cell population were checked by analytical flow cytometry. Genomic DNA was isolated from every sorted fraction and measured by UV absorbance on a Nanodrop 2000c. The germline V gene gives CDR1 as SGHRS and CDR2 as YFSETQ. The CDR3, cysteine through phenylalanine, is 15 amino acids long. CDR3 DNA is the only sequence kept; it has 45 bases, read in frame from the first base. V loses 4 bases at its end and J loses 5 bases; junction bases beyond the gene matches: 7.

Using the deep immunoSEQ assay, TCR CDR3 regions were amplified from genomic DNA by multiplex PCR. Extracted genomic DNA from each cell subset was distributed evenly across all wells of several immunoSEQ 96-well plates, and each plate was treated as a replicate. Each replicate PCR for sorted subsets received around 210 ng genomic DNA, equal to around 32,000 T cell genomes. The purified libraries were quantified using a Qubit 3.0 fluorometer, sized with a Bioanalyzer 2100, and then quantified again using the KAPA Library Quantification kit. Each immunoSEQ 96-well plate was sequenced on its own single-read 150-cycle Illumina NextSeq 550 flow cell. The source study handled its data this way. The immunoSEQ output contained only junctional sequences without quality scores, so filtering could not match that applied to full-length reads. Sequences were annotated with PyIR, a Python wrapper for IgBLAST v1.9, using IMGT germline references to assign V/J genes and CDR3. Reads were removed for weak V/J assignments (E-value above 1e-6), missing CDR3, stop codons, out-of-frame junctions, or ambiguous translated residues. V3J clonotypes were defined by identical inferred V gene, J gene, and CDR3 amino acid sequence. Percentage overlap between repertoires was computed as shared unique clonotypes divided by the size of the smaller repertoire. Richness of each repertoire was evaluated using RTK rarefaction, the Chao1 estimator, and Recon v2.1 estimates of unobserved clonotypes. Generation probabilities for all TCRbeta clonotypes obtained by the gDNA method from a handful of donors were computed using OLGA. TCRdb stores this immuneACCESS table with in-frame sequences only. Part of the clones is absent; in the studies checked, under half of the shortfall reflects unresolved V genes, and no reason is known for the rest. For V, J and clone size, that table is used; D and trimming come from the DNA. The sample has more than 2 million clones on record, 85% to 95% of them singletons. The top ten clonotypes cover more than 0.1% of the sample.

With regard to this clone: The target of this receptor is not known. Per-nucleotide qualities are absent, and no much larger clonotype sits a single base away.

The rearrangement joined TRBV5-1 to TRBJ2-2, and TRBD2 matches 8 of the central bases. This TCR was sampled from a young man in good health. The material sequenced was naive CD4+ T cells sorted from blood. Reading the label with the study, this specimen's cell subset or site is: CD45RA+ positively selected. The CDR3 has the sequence CASSGQAGETGELFF. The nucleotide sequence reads TGCGCCAGCAGCGGCCAAGCGGGAGAAACCGGGGAGCTGTTTTTT.